This T cell receptor beta chain was identified in a study of blood T cells in healthy people across ages. The trim removed 3 bases at V and 5 bases at J, leaving 5 bases unmatched. The CDR3 totals 15 residues. Germline CDR1 is KGHDR and CDR2 is SFDVKD. With regard to this clonotype: The antigen is undetermined.

Each sample yielded at least 6 million isolated PBMCs. Study-level points and caveats: Long-lived donors carried more naive CD4+ cells and greater diversity than aged donors.

A sample-barcoded 5' primer and a J-beta primer mix were used in a second PCR of roughly 7 to 11 cycles. At least 2.5 million CDR3-containing paired-end reads were obtained per sample. TCRdb ran MiXCR on the 5' RACE reads and lists one entry per CDR3 protein. The sample has some 790,000 distinct CDR3 sequences, less than 35% seen once. This receptor was taken from a woman of 80 years or more in good health. The specimen was blood. V usage is TRBV24-1 and J usage is TRBJ1-2; 10 bases fit TRBD1. The CDR3 nucleotides read TGTGCCACCAGTGATACAGGGACAGGGGAATATGGCTACACCTTC. Its translation is CATSDTGTGEYGYTF.